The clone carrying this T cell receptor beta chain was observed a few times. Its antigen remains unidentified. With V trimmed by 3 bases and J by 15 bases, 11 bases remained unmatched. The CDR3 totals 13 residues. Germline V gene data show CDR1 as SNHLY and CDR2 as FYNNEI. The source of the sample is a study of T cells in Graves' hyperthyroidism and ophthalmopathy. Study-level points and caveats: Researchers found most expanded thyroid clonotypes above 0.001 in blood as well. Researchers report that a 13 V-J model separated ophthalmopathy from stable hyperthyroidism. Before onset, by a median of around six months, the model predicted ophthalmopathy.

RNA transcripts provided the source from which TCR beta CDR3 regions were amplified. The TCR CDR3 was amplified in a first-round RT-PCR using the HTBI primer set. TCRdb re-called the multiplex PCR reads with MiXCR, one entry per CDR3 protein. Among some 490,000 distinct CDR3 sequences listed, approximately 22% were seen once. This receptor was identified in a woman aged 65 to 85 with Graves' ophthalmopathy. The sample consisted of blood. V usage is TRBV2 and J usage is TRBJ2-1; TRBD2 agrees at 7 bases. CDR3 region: CASSDSPSGTGFF. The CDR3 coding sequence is TGTGCCAGCAGTGACTCCCCTAGCGGCACGGGGTTCTTC.